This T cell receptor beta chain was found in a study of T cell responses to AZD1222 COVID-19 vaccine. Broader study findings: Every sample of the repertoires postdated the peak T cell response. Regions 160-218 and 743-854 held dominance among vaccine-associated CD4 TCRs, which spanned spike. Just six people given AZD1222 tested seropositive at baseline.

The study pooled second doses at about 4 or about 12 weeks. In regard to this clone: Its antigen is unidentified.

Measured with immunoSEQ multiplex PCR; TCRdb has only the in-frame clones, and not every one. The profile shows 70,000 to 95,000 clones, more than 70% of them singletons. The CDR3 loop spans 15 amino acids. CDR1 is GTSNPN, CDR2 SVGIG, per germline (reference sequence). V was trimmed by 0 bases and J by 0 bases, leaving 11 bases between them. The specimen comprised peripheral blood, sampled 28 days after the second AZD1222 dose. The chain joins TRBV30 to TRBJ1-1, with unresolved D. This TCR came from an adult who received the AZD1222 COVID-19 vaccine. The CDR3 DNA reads TGTGCCTGGAGTGTAAGTAAAGGGCTGAACACTGAAGCTTTCTTT. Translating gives CAWSVSKGLNTEAFF.